This T cell receptor (beta chain) was observed in a study of beta chain features in type 1 diabetes. Whole-study context: Taken together, all samples contributed 107,917,701 examined sorted cells. Findings and limits, study-wide: PCR could preferentially amplify shorter templates, alike in patients and controls.

This clone was detected a few times. Its antigen remains unknown. The V and J ends lost 3 bases and 4 bases respectively, with 12 bases between them. This CDR3 spans 13 amino acids. Germline loops: CDR1 SQVTM, CDR2 ANQGSEA. Donors underwent one heparinised blood draw, approximately 120 mL on average. Expressed TCRB transcripts were sequenced, since all the RNA that had been isolated was reverse transcribed. The assay was immunoSEQ multiplex PCR, and TCRdb's table has in-frame clones only and misses some. The profile shows about 470,000 clones, roughly 31% of them singletons. This TCR was sampled from a man aged 18-30 years in good health. The specimen sequenced was naive CD4+ T cells from blood. This rearrangement joins TRBV29-1 to TRBJ2-5; tentative D call: TRBD2 (5 bases). The CDR3 DNA reads as TGCAGCGTTGATACCGGGAAGAGAGAGACCCAGTACTTC. Protein product: CSVDTGKRETQYF.